The rows below give T cell receptor beta chains drawn from one sample of a study of control samples from healthy donors and cancer patients. Data came from immunoSEQ multiplex PCR; TCRdb stores just in-frame clones and leaves some out. The table shows about 85,000 clones, with roughly 89% occurring only once. Source material: blood. These receptors were collected from an older woman in good health. The conserved cysteine and the conserved F or W are not part of the CDR3 here.

cdr3_aa j_call v_call
ASSERSNREVNTEAF TRBJ1-1 TRBV2
ARSFPDASSYEQY TRBJ2-7 TRBV5-3
ASSKGTPNEQF TRBJ2-1 TRBV5-4
ASSTSGSTNEKLF TRBJ1-4 TRBV5-1
AISELVSGTEAF TRBJ1-1 TRBV10-3
ASSVDRAAEAF TRBJ1-1 TRBV7-9
ASSLSPSNQPQH TRBJ1-5 TRBV6-2/TRBV6-3
ASSYTGTSYGYT TRBJ1-2 TRBV6-5
ASTTNTEAF TRBJ1-1 TRBV28
ATRGSNYGYT TRBJ1-2 TRBV19
ASSQVSTGELF TRBJ2-2 TRBV4-2
SVAPPGRKSTDTQY TRBJ2-3 TRBV29-1
ATTFPLQGGELGKLF TRBJ1-4 TRBV28
AWTPGGGQF TRBJ2-1 TRBV30
ASSSSRDTGELF TRBJ2-2 TRBV6-2/TRBV6-3
ASSVLDSGANVLT TRBJ2-6 TRBV9
ASSFSRGMNTEAF TRBJ1-1 TRBV28
ASGTGAYNEQF TRBJ2-1 TRBV28
ASSWGGGELF TRBJ2-2 TRBV7-9
ATSRDRGVWGGAKRETQY TRBJ2-5 TRBV15
ASSLVRRDRDLGTGELF TRBJ2-2 TRBV7-9
ASSVKGNNSPLH TRBJ1-6 TRBV9
ASRMTSSTDTQY TRBJ2-3 TRBV6-6
ASSVGLGAAGGTQY TRBJ2-3 TRBV2
AWSTTGTDETQY TRBJ2-5 TRBV30
ASSKYRRNYEQY TRBJ2-7 TRBV21-1
ASSLGLGPQYEQF TRBJ2-1 TRBV7-2
SVVWGTDTQY TRBJ2-3 TRBV29-1
ASSPTAWEYNEQF TRBJ2-1 TRBV18
ASSWDRAAYNEQF TRBJ2-1 TRBV5-4
ASSLGIHYGYT TRBJ1-2 TRBV27
ASSVEVGGITDTQY TRBJ2-3 TRBV9
ASSEKATGELF TRBJ2-2 TRBV2
ASSPRGQVSQEQY TRBJ2-7 TRBV4-2
ASSPGQGVVNTEAF TRBJ1-1 TRBV4-3
ASSIEGKRTQPQH TRBJ1-5 TRBV19
ASSPGGRKQF TRBJ2-1 TRBV18
ASSPRPTYDTQY TRBJ2-3 TRBV5-6
AISENVGQPNEKLF TRBJ1-4 TRBV10-3
ASPSTGGRETQY TRBJ2-5 TRBV11-2
ASSLQSNSPLH TRBJ1-6 TRBV6-5
ASSLDQETQY TRBJ2-5 TRBV5-1
ASSLVSRTDTQY TRBJ2-3 TRBV7-9
ASRTGLAGGGTDTQY TRBJ2-3 TRBV14
ASSVAVGPRVGRNEQF TRBJ2-1 TRBV9
ASSLANNEQF TRBJ2-1 TRBV5-6
ASSISGGAEAF TRBJ1-1 TRBV19
SASDGDYGYT TRBJ1-2 TRBV20-1
ASSWDTNTEAF TRBJ1-1 TRBV5-6
ASSFEDEQY TRBJ2-7 TRBV7-9
ACPTPPGQGVPHYGYT TRBJ1-2 TRBV30
ASSIGMYNSPLH TRBJ1-6 TRBV6-5
ASSVGQGNYGYT TRBJ1-2 TRBV9
SVAPGTADYGYT TRBJ1-2 TRBV29-1